This TCR beta chain was obtained from a study of cytomegalovirus exposure and HLA in healthy donors. Regarding the study as a whole: The authors reported that TCR beta sequences could predict HLA-A and HLA-B alleles. These predictions were accurate for most subjects in the first cohort.

Unmatched junction bases numbered 7, after V lost 4 bases and J lost 5 bases. The germline V gene has CDR1 SGHDN and CDR2 FVKESK. The CDR3 runs 15 residues. PCR used 60 Vbeta primers and 13 Jbeta primers. This table comes from immunoSEQ multiplex PCR, and its TCRdb copy is limited to in-frame clones, with some not included. The table includes 120,000 or so clones, roughly a tenth detected once. Concerning this clone itself: Its antigen is currently unknown.

The sequencing sample was made of PBMCs. This TCR derives from a woman aged 18-30 years in good health and CMV-seropositive. The chain couples TRBV14 to TRBJ2-2, with TRBD2 matching 7 bases. Here the CDR3 reads CASSPWAGGTGELFF. CDR3 DNA: TGTGCCAGCAGCCCCTGGGCCGGGGGGACCGGGGAGCTGTTTTTT.